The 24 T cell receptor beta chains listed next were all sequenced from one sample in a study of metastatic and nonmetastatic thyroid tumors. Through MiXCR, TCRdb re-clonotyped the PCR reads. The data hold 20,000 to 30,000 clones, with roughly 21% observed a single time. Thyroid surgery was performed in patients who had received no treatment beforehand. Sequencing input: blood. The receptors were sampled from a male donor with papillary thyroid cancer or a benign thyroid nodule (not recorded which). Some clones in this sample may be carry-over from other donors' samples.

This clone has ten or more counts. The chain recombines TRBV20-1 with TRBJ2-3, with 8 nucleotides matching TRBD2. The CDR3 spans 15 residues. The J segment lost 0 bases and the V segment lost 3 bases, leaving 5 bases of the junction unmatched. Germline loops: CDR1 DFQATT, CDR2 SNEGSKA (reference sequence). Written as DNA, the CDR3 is TGCAGTGCTAGCGGGACTAGTCGGAGCACAGATACGCAGTATTTT. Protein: CSASGTSRSTDTQYF.

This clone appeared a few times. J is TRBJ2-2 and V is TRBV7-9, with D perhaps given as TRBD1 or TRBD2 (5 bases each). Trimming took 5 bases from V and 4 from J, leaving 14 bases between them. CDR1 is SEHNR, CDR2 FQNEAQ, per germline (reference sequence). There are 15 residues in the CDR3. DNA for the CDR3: TGTGCCAGCAGCCCCGAGGGGCTAATCACCGGGGAGCTGTTTTTT. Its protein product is CASSPEGLITGELFF.

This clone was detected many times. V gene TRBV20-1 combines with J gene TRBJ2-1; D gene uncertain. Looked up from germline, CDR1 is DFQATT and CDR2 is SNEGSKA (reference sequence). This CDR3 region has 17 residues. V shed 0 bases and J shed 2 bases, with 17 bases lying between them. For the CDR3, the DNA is TGCAGTGCTAGAGATCCTGGACGTAACCTTGCCTACAATGAGCAGTTCTTC. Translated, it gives CSARDPGRNLAYNEQFF.

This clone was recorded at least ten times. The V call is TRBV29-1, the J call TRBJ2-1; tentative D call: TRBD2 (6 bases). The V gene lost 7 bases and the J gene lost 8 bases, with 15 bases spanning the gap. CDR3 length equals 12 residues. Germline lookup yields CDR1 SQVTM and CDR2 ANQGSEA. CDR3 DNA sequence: TGCAGCGCGACTAGTTCGGGTGATGAGCAGTTCTTC. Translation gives CSATSSGDEQFF.

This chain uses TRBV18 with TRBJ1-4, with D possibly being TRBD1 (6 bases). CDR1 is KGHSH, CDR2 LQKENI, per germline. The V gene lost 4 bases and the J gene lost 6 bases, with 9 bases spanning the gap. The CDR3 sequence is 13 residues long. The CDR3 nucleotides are TGTGCCAGCTCACGACAGGTTGATGAAAAACTGTTTTTT. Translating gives CASSRQVDEKLFF.

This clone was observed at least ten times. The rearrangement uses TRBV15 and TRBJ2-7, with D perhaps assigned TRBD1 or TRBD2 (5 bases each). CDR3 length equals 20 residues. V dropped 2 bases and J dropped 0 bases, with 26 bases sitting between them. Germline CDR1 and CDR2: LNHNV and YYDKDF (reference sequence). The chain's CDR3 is CATSRLGGVSGASRSYEQYF. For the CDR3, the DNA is TGTGCCACCAGCAGACTCGGAGGCGTCTCCGGGGCTAGCCGCTCCTACGAGCAGTACTTC.

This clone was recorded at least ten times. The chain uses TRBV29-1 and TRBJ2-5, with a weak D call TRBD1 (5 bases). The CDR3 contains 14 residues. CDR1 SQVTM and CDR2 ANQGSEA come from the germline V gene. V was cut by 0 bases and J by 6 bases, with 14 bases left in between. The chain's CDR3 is CSVEDPAGRKTQYF. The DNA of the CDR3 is TGCAGCGTTGAAGATCCCGCAGGGCGGAAGACCCAGTACTTC.

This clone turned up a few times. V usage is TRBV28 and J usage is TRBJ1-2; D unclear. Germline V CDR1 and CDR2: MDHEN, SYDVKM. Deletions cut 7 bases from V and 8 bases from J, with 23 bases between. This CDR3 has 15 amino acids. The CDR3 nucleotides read TGTGCCAGCATTTTTTTGATCGTCGTGTCGTTGGGCTACACCTTC. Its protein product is CASIFLIVVSLGYTF.

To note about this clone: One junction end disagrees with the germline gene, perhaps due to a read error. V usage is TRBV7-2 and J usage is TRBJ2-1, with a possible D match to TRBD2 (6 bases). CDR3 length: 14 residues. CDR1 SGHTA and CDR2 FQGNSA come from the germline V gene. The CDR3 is CAISLAGGYNEHFF. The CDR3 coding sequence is TGTGCCATCAGCTTAGCTGGAGGGTACAATGAGCATTTCTTC.

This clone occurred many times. Here the CDR3 DNA reads TGTGCCAACCGCTTCCGGGATATTAGCACAGATACGCAGTATTTT. Its translation: CANRFRDISTDTQYF. The chain employs TRBV19 and TRBJ2-3, with a weak D call TRBD2 (5 bases). Germline lookup yields CDR1 LNHDA and CDR2 SQIVND (reference sequence). Deletions cut 10 bases from V and 0 bases from J, with 17 bases between. This CDR3 is built from 15 residues.

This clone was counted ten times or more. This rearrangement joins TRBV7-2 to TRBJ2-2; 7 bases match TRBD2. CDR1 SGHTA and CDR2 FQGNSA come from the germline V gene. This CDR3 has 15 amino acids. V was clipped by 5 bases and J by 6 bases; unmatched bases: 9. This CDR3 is CASSTWDRGAGELFF. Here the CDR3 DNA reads TGTGCCAGCAGCACATGGGATCGGGGGGCCGGGGAGCTGTTTTTT.

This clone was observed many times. The CDR3 DNA reads as TGTGCCAGCAGCCATCCGGGACTAACCTACGAGCAGTACTTC. This translates into CASSHPGLTYEQYF. The J gene is TRBJ2-7, the V gene TRBV7-2, with 7 bases identical to TRBD2. The length of the CDR3 is 14 residues. Germline CDR1 reads SGHTA; CDR2 reads FQGNSA. The J segment lost 2 bases and the V segment lost 5 bases, leaving 6 bases of the junction unmatched.

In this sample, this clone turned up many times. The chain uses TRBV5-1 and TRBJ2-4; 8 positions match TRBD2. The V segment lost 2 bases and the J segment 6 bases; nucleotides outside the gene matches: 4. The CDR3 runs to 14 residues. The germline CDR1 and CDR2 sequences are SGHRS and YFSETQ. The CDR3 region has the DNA TGCGCCAGCAGCTTTGGAGCGGGAGTAAACATTCAGTACTTC. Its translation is CASSFGAGVNIQYF.

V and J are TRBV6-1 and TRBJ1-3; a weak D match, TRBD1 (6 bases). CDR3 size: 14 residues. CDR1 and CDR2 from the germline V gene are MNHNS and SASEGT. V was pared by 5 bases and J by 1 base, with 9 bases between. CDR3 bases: TGTGCCAGCAGTATCGGGACATCTGGAAACACCATATATTTT. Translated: CASSIGTSGNTIYF.

Here the CDR3 reads CASSAALYTDTQYF. DNA of the CDR3: TGTGCCAGCAGCGCCGCACTGTACACAGATACGCAGTATTTT. J is TRBJ2-3 and V is TRBV9; D unresolved. In germline, CDR1 is SGDLS, CDR2 YYNGEE. This CDR3 has 14 residues. V lost 3 bases and J 2 bases, leaving 10 bases between the germline ends.

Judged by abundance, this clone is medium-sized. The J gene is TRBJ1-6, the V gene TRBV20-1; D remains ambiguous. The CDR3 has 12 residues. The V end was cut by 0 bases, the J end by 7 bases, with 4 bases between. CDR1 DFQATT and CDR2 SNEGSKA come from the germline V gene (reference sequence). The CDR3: CSARDSNSPLHF. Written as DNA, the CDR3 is TGCAGTGCTAGAGATTCGAATTCACCCCTCCACTTT.

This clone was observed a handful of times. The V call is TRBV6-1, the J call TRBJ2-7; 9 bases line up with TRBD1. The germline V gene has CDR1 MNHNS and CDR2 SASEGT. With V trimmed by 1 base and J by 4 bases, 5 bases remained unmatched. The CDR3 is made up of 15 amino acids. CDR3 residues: CASSEEIQGAYEQYF. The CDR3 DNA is TGTGCCAGCAGTGAAGAAATACAGGGGGCATACGAGCAGTACTTC.

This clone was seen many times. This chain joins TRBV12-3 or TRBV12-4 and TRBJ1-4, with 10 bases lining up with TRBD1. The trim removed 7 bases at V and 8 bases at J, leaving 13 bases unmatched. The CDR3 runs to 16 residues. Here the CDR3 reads CASIGTGDWGSEKLFF. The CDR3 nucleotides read TGTGCCAGCATCGGGACAGGGGATTGGGGATCGGAAAAACTGTTTTTT.

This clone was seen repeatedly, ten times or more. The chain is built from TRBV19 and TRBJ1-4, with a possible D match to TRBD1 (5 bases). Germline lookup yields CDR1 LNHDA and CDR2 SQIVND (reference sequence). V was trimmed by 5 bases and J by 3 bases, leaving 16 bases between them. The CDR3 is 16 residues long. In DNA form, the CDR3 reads TGTGCCAGTAGTGGGACCGCATTTTTGGCTAATGAAAAACTGTTTTTT. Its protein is CASSGTAFLANEKLFF.

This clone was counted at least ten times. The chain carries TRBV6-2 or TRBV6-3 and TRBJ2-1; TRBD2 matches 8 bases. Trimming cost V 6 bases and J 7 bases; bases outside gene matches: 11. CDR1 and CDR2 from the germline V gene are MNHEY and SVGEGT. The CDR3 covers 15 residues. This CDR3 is CASRTSGANRNEQFF. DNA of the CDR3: TGTGCCAGCAGAACTAGCGGAGCCAATCGGAATGAGCAGTTCTTC.

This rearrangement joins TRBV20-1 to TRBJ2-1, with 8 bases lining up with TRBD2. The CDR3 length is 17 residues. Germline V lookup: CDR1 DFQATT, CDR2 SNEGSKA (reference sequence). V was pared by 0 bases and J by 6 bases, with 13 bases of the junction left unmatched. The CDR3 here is CSARDRIPAGVVNEQFF. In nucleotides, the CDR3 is TGCAGTGCTAGAGATAGAATTCCAGCGGGAGTTGTCAATGAGCAGTTCTTC.

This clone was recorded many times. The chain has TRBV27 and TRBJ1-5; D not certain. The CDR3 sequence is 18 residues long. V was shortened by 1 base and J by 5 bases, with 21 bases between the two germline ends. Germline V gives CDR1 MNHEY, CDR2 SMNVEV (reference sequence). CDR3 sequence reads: CASSLYRSGKGGDQPQHF. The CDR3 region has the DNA TGTGCCAGCAGTTTATACCGATCCGGGAAGGGCGGGGATCAGCCCCAGCATTTT.

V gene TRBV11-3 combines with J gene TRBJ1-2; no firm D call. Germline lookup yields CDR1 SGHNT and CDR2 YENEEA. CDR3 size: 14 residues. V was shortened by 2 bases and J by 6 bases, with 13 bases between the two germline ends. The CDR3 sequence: CASSLNGDSNGYTF. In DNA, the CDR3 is TGTGCCAGCAGCTTAAATGGAGATTCGAATGGCTACACCTTC.

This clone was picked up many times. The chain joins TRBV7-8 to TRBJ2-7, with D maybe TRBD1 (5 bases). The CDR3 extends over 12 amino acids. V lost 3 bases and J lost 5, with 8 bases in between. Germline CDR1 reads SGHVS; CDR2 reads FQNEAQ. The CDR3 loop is CASSFHRNEQYF. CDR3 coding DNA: TGTGCCAGCAGCTTCCACAGGAACGAGCAGTACTTC. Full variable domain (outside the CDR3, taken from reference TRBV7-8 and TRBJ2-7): GAGVSQSPRYKVAKRGQDVALRCDPISGHVSLFWYQQALGQGPEFLTYFQNEAQLDKSGLPSDRFFAERPEGSVSTLKIQRTQQEDSAVYLCASSFHRNEQYFGPGTRLTVT.